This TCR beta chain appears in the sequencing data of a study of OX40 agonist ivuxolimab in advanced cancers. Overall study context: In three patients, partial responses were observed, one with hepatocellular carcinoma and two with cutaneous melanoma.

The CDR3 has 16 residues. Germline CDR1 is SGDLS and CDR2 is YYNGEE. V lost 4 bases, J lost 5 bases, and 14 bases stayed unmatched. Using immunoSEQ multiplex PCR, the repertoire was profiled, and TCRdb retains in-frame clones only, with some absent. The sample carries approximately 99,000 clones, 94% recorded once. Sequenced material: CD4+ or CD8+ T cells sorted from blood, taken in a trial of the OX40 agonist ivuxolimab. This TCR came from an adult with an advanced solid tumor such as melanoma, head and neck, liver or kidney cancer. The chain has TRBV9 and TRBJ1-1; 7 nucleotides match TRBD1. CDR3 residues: CASSFPSQGIATEAFF. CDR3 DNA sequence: TGTGCCAGCAGCTTCCCTTCACAGGGGATAGCGACTGAAGCTTTCTTT. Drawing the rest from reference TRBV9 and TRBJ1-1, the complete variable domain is DSGVTQTPKHLITATGQRVTLRCSPRSGDLSVYWYQQSLDQGLQFLIQYYNGEERAKGNILERFSAQQFPDLHSELNLSSLELGDSALYFCASSFPSQGIATEAFFGQGTRLTVV.